A single sample is the source of the 21 T cell receptor beta chains below, sequenced in a study of CD8 T cells in ankylosing spondylitis. Each CDR3 protein is one row after TCRdb ran MiXCR on the 5' RACE reads. The table has 50,000 to 70,000 distinct CDR3 sequences, 6% to 8% seen once; the top ten hold 5%. The sample was synovial fluid, either unsorted or a sorted T cell fraction (not recorded which). These receptors all stem from a male donor with ankylosing spondylitis.

This chain connects TRBV20-1 to TRBJ2-2; possible D gene TRBD2, 6 bases. CDR3 size: 14 residues. V lost 4 bases, J lost 2 bases, and 11 bases lay in between. Germline loops: CDR1 DFQATT, CDR2 SNEGSKA (reference sequence). The CDR3 reads CSAKQLANTGELFF. The DNA for the CDR3 is TGCAGTGCTAAGCAACTAGCCAACACCGGGGAGCTGTTTTTT.

This clonotype is labeled as medium-sized (0.01 to 0.1%). The V and J genes are TRBV7-3 and TRBJ2-7, with D perhaps matching TRBD2 (6 bases). Between the trimmed V and J ends, which lost 3 bases and 6 bases, there was a span of 12 bases. The CDR3 has 13 residues. The germline V gene has CDR1 SGHTA and CDR2 FQGTGA. CDR3 DNA: TGTGCCAGCAGCTTCTCGCCGGAGGGCGAGCAGTACTTC. Its translation is CASSFSPEGEQYF.

The sample holds many counts of this clonotype. The chain has TRBV5-4 and TRBJ2-1; TRBD2 aligns across 8 bases. There are 16 residues in the CDR3. Germline CDR1 and CDR2: SGHNT and YYREEE (reference sequence). V gave up 0 bases and J gave up 3 bases; unmatched junction bases: 5. The CDR3 loop is CASSLDTGGDYNEQFF. The CDR3 nucleotides are TGTGCCAGCAGCTTGGACACGGGAGGGGACTACAATGAGCAGTTCTTC.

The chain carries TRBV6-2 or TRBV6-3 and TRBJ2-3; 9 nucleotides line up with TRBD1. The CDR3 is 18 amino acids. CDR1 is MNHEY and CDR2 is SVGEGT in the germline V gene. After removal of 2 bases from V and 3 bases from J, the junction contained 12 bases not matched to a gene. Written as DNA, the CDR3 is TGTGCCAGCAGTTACCACCCGGGCCGGGACAGGGAAACAGATACGCAGTATTTT. Translation: CASSYHPGRDRETDTQYF.

This chain uses TRBV11-3 with TRBJ2-7; the D is unclear. The CDR3 consists of 15 residues. The germline V gene encodes CDR1 SGHNT and CDR2 YENEEA. Trimming pared 1 base from V and 3 bases from J, leaving 13 bases between. For the CDR3, the DNA is TGTGCCAGCAGCTTAGGTCGGGCCTTTCGCTACGAGCAGTACTTC. Protein product: CASSLGRAFRYEQYF.

The table lists this clonotype with many counts. CDR3 residues: CASRDRRTDTQYF. CDR3 nucleotide sequence: TGTGCCAGCCGGGACAGGCGCACAGATACGCAGTATTTT. The chain joins TRBV30 to TRBJ2-3, with 8 nucleotides matching TRBD1. CDR3 length: 13 amino acids. Germline CDR1 and CDR2: GTSNPN and SVGIG (reference sequence). J was trimmed by 1 base and V by 8 bases; bases with no gene match: 5.

The rearrangement links TRBV30 to TRBJ1-4; D remains ambiguous. Germline lookup yields CDR1 GTSNPN and CDR2 SVGIG (reference sequence). V was shortened by 1 base and J by 8 bases, with 14 bases between the two germline ends. CDR3 length: 14 amino acids. The CDR3 region has the DNA TGTGCCTGGAGTGGGACGTTTCTCGAGGAAAAACTGTTTTTT. The encoded protein is CAWSGTFLEEKLFF.

The chain links TRBV10-3 to TRBJ2-2; a weak D match, TRBD2 (6 bases). The CDR3 runs 14 residues. CDR1 and CDR2 (germline): ENHRY, SYGVKD. Trimming took 2 bases from V and 4 from J, leaving 8 bases between them. CDR3 coding DNA: TGTGCCATCAGTGAGGGAGGGATCACCGGGGAGCTGTTTTTT. Translation gives CAISEGGITGELFF.

The chain is built from TRBV7-2 and TRBJ2-1, with 7 nucleotides matching TRBD2. J lost 6 bases, V lost 5 bases, and 10 bases had no gene match. The CDR3 runs to 15 residues. Germline V lookup: CDR1 SGHTA, CDR2 FQGNSA. The CDR3 DNA reads as TGTGCCAGCAGCGCAACCGGGACTATTCTCAATGAGCAGTTCTTC. This gives the protein CASSATGTILNEQFF.

Here the CDR3 DNA reads TGTGCCAGCAGACCAAAGGGGACGGTGGGGGAGACCCAGTACTTC. It yields the protein CASRPKGTVGETQYF. This chain joins TRBV12-3 or TRBV12-4 and TRBJ2-5; D is tentatively TRBD1 or TRBD2 (5 bases each). With 6 bases removed from V and 5 bases from J, the gap between germline ends came to 19 bases. The CDR3 spans 15 residues.

This clonotype occurred many times. This chain uses TRBV3-1 with TRBJ1-2; D unclear. The germline CDR1 and CDR2 sequences are LGHDT and YNNKEL (reference sequence). The germline V and J ends were trimmed by 0 bases and 7 bases, with 12 bases remaining between them. The CDR3 runs to 14 residues. CDR3 in amino acids: CASSQDRFSSGYTF. CDR3 DNA: TGTGCCAGCAGCCAAGATCGGTTTTCGTCTGGCTACACCTTC. Full variable domain (outside the CDR3, taken from reference TRBV3-1 and TRBJ1-2): DTAVSQTPKYLVTQMGNDKSIKCEQNLGHDTMYWYKQDSKKFLKIMFSYNNKELIINETVPNRFSPKSPDKAHLNLHINSLELGDSAVYFCASSQDRFSSGYTFGSGTRLTVV.

At least ten counts were recorded for this clonotype. The chain joins TRBV29-1 to TRBJ2-7; 10 bases line up with TRBD2. With 5 bases clipped from V and 7 bases from J, the junction kept 8 bases outside the gene matches. The germline V gene has CDR1 SQVTM and CDR2 ANQGSEA. This CDR3 region has 13 residues. The CDR3 bases are TGCAGCGTTTCTACTAGCGGGACGTGGGAGCAGTACTTC. Translated: CSVSTSGTWEQYF.

The sample holds a few counts of this clonotype. V gene TRBV30 combines with J gene TRBJ2-5; 15 nucleotides align to TRBD2. V trimming: 2 bases; J trimming: 5 bases; junction bases outside the gene matches: 9. The CDR3 contains 17 residues. Germline CDR1 is GTSNPN and CDR2 is SVGIG (reference sequence). Here the CDR3 DNA reads TGTGCCTGGAGTCCCGGGACTAGCGGGAGGCTAGGGGAGACCCAGTACTTC. It codes for CAWSPGTSGRLGETQYF. The whole variable domain, remainder taken from reference TRBV30 and TRBJ2-5, is SQTIHQWPATLVQPVGSPLSLECTVEGTSNPNLYWYRQAAGRGLQLLFYSVGIGQISSEVPQNLSASRPQDRQFILSSKKLLLSDSGFYLCAWSPGTSGRLGETQYFGPGTRLLVL.

This clonotype was seen many times. The rearrangement joins TRBV9 to TRBJ2-1, with 10 bases aligning to TRBD2. This CDR3 is 16 amino acids long. Germline-derived CDR1 and CDR2 are SGDLS and YYNGEE. Trimming removed 4 bases from V and 0 bases from J; junction bases left unmatched: 4. The CDR3 sequence is CASSSGLAVSYNEQFF. Written as DNA, the CDR3 is TGTGCCAGCAGCTCCGGACTAGCGGTCTCCTACAATGAGCAGTTCTTC. The complete variable domain, with remaining parts taken from reference TRBV9 and TRBJ2-1, reads DSGVTQTPKHLITATGQRVTLRCSPRSGDLSVYWYQQSLDQGLQFLIQYYNGEERAKGNILERFSAQQFPDLHSELNLSSLELGDSALYFCASSSGLAVSYNEQFFGPGTRLTVL.

Many counts were recorded for this clonotype. The chain uses TRBV6-1 and TRBJ2-1; tentative D call: TRBD1 (5 bases). V lost 2 bases and J lost 15, with 14 bases in between. CDR1 and CDR2 from the germline V gene are MNHNS and SASEGT. CDR3 size: 12 residues. The chain's CDR3 is CASSEQGECLFF. The CDR3 DNA sequence: TGTGCCAGCAGTGAACAGGGTGAATGTCTGTTCTTC.

The chain links TRBV7-3 to TRBJ2-6; the D gene is possibly TRBD1 (6 bases). The germline V gene encodes CDR1 SGHTA and CDR2 FQGTGA. The CDR3 is 17 residues long. V lost 1 base, J lost 2 bases, and 12 bases lay in between. CDR3 region: CASSLRTGQAGANVLTF. As DNA, the CDR3 is TGTGCCAGCAGCTTAAGAACAGGGCAGGCTGGGGCCAACGTCCTGACTTTC. Based on the CDR3 plus reference TRBV7-3 and TRBJ2-6, the full variable domain is GAGVSQTPSNKVTEKGKYVELRCDPISGHTALYWYRQSLGQGPEFLIYFQGTGAADDSGLPNDRFFAVRPEGSVSTLKIQRTERGDSAVYLCASSLRTGQAGANVLTFGAGSRLTVL.

This clonotype was counted between two and nine times. V and J are TRBV19 and TRBJ2-5, with 10 positions matching TRBD1. V was pared by 3 bases and J by 4 bases, with 8 bases of the junction left unmatched. CDR1 is LNHDA, CDR2 SQIVND, per germline (reference sequence). The CDR3 runs to 16 residues. The CDR3 nucleotides read TGTGCCAGTAGTATGGAGAGGGACAGGGGAGGAGAGACCCAGTACTTC. Translated: CASSMERDRGGETQYF.

A few counts support this clonotype. This may be a read error: a much more frequent sequence differs by one nucleotide. The CDR3 loop reads CDSSLSGGGTEAFF. The DNA for the CDR3 is TGTGACAGCAGCTTATCAGGGGGTGGCACTGAAGCTTTCTTT. The chain is built from TRBV7-2 and TRBJ1-1; 7 bases line up with TRBD1. This CDR3 spans 14 amino acids. The germline CDR1 and CDR2 sequences are SGHTA and FQGNSA.

This clonotype showed up just a few times. The CDR3 here is CASSTLGSRNNSPLHF. CDR3 sequence (DNA): TGTGCCAGCAGCACCTTAGGCAGCCGCAACAATTCACCCCTCCACTTT. The chain recombines TRBV7-2 with TRBJ1-6; the D is unclear. CDR3 size: 16 residues. Between the trimmed V and J ends, which lost 5 bases and 7 bases, there was a span of 18 bases. Germline V gene data show CDR1 as SGHTA and CDR2 as FQGNSA.

This clonotype was counted many times. The chain joins TRBV11-2 to TRBJ2-4, with a tentative D call TRBD2 (6 bases). CDR1 and CDR2 from the germline V gene are SGHAT and FQNNGV. Trimming stripped 5 bases from V and 0 bases from J, with 17 bases between. This CDR3 has 17 amino acids. In nucleotides, the CDR3 is TGTGCCAGCAGCCCCACCGGGACTCGACTAGCCAAAAACATTCAGTACTTC. Protein product: CASSPTGTRLAKNIQYF.

In this sample, this clonotype turned up a few times. This chain connects TRBV20-1 to TRBJ2-5; D is possibly TRBD2 (7 bases). Deletions cut 6 bases from V and 0 bases from J, with 14 bases between. Per germline, CDR1 DFQATT and CDR2 SNEGSKA (reference sequence). The length of the CDR3 is 14 residues. CDR3 region: CSAGGGGNQETQYF. In DNA, the CDR3 is TGCAGTGCGGGGGGGGGCGGAAACCAAGAGACCCAGTACTTC.